This TCR beta chain stems from a study of radiation and T cells in renal cell carcinoma. A note on this clone: The antigen is not known.

The sample's time point: baseline pretreatment blood. Indicated treatment: 15 Gy SBRT to primary tumor, nephrectomy 4 weeks later. This renal cell carcinoma was of the clear cell type. Profiling relied on immunoSEQ multiplex PCR, and the TCRdb table lists in-frame clones only, not all of them. This sample has 70,000 to 95,000 clones, with 70% to 85% found just once. Overall study findings and caveats: In blood, top tumor clones expanded by 2 weeks, shrinking by 4.

This CDR3 is built from 14 residues. With V trimmed by 4 bases and J by 5 bases, 4 bases remained unmatched. In germline, CDR1 is SGHRS, CDR2 YFSETQ. The sequences come from blood, collected from a patient whose treatment included radiotherapy and nephrectomy. The origin of this receptor is a man in his 60s with renal cell carcinoma. The genes are TRBV5-1 and TRBJ2-3; 10 bases agree with TRBD1. The CDR3 DNA reads TGCGCCAGCAGCCAGGGACAGGGGATAGATACGCAGTATTTT. Its protein is CASSQGQGIDTQYF.